This T cell receptor (beta chain) was found in a study of T cell repertoires in cytomegalovirus infection. Study-level information: Public TCR beta signature analysis indicated the presence of both CMV infection and matching HLA type.

TCRdb itself ran the reads through MiXCR, one entry per CDR3 protein. The sample has roughly 230,000 distinct CDR3 sequences; about a sixth are singletons. J gave up 9 bases and V 4 bases, and 10 bases lay outside the gene matches. Germline V gives CDR1 SEHNR, CDR2 FQNEAQ (reference sequence). This CDR3 spans 15 amino acids. Study findings and constraints: In two of eight donors, the top clonotype was HLA-C-restricted CMV-specific.

This clonotype was seen many times. As yet, its antigen is unknown. Source material: CD8+ T cells from PBMCs. This sequence originates from a human donor in good health (CMV status not recorded). Some clones in this sample may be carry-over from other donors' samples. This chain joins TRBV7-9 and TRBJ2-1; TRBD1 matches 9 bases. CDR3 DNA sequence: TGTGCCAGCAGCTCGACGGGACAGGGTAGAAGTGAGCAGTTCTTC. This encodes CASSSTGQGRSEQFF. Together with reference TRBV7-9 and TRBJ2-1, the CDR3 gives the full variable domain: DTGVSQNPRHKITKRGQNVTFRCDPISEHNRLYWYRQTLGQGPEFLTYFQNEAQLEKSRLLSDRFSAERPKGSFSTLEIQRTEQGDSAMYLCASSSTGQGRSEQFFGPGTRLTVL.